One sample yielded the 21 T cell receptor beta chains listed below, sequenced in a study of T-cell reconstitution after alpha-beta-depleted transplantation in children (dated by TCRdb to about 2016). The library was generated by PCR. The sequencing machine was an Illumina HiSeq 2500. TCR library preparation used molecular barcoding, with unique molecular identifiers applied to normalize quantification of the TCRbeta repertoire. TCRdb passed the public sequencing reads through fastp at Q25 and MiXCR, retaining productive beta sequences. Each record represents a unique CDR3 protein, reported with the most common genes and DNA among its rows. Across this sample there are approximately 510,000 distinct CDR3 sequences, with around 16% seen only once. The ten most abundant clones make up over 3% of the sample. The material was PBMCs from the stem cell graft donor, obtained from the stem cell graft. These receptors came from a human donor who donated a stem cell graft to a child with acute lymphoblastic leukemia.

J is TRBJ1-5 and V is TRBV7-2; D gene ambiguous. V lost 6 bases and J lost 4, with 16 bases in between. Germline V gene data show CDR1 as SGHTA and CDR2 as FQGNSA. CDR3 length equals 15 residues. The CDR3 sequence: CASRRTPTGNQPQHF. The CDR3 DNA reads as TGTGCCAGCAGACGAACCCCGACGGGAAATCAGCCCCAGCATTTT. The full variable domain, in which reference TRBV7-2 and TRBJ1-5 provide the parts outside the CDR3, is GAGVSQSPSNKVTEKGKDVELRCDPISGHTALYWYRQSLGQGLEFLIYFQGNSAPDKSGLPSDRFSAERTGGSVSTLTIQRTQQEDSAVYLCASRRTPTGNQPQHFGDGTRLSIL.

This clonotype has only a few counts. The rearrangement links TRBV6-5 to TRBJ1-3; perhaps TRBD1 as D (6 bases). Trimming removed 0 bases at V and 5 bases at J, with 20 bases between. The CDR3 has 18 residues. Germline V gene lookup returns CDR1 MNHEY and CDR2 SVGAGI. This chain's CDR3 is CASSYSRDGGKNRNTIYF. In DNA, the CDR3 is TGTGCCAGCAGTTACTCGCGGGACGGGGGCAAGAACCGAAACACCATATATTTT.

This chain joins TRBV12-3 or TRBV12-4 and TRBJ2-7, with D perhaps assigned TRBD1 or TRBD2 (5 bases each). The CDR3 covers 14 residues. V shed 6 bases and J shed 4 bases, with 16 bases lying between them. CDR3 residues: CASRRGPSLYEQYF. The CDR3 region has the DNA TGTGCCAGCAGGAGGGGTCCATCCTTGTACGAGCAGTACTTC.

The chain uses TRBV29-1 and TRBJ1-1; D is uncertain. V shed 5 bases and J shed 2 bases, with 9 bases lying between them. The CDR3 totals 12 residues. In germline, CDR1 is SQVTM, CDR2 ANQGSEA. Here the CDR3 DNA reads TGCAGCGTTACCCCTTTAAACACTGAAGCTTTCTTT. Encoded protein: CSVTPLNTEAFF.

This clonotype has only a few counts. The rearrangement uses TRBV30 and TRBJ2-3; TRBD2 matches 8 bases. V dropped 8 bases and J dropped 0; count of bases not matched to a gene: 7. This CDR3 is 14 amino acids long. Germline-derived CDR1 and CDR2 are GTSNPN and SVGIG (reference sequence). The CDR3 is CAVASGSSTDTQYF. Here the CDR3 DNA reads TGTGCCGTAGCTAGCGGGTCTAGCACAGATACGCAGTATTTT.

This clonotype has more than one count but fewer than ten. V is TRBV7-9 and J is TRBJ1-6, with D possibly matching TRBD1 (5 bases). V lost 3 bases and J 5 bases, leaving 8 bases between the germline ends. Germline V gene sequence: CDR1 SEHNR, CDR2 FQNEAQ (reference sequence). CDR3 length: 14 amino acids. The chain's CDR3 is CASSFDSHNSPLHF. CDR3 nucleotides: TGTGCCAGCAGCTTTGACAGCCATAATTCACCCCTCCACTTT.

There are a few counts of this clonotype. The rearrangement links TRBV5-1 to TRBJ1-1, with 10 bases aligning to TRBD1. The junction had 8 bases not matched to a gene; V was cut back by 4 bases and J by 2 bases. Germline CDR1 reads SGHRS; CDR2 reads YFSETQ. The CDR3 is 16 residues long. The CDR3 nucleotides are TGCGCCAGCAGCCCCAGGACAGGGGGTTATAACACTGAAGCTTTCTTT. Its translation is CASSPRTGGYNTEAFF.

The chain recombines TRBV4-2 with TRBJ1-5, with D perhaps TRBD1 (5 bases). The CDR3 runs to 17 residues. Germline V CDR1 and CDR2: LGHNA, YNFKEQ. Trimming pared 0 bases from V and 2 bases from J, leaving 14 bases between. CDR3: CASSQDGEGQGNQPQHF. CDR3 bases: TGTGCCAGCAGCCAAGATGGGGAGGGGCAGGGCAATCAGCCCCAGCATTTT.

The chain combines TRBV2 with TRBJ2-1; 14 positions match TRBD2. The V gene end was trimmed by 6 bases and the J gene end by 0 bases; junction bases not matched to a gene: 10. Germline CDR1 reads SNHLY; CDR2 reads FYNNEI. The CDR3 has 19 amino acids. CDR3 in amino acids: CASSPLGTSGGSSYNEQFF. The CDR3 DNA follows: TGTGCCAGCAGCCCCCTCGGGACTAGCGGGGGCAGCTCCTACAATGAGCAGTTCTTC.

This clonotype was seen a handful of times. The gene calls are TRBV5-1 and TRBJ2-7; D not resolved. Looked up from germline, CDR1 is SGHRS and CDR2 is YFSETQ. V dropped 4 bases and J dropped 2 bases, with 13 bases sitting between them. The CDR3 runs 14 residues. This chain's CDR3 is CASSHGWEPYEQYF. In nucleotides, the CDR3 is TGCGCCAGCAGCCACGGCTGGGAACCCTACGAGCAGTACTTC.

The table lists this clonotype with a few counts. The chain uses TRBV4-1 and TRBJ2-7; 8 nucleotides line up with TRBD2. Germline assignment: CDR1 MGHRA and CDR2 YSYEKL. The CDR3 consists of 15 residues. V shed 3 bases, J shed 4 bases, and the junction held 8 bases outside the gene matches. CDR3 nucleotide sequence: TGCGCCAGCAGCCAGGGACCGGGAGGGCCTTACGAGCAGTACTTC. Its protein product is CASSQGPGGPYEQYF.

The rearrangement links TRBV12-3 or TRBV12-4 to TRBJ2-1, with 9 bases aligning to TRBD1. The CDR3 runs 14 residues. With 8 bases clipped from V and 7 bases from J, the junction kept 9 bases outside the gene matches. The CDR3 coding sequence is TGTGCCAGCGTTGTGGGACAGGGAGGGAATGAGCAGTTCTTC. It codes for CASVVGQGGNEQFF.

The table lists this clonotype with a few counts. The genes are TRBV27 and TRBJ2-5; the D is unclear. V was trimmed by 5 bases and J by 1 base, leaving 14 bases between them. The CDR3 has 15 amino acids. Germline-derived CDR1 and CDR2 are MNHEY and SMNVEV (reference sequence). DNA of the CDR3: TGTGCCAGCAGTCCACGAAACCGTTTCCAAGAGACCCAGTACTTC. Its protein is CASSPRNRFQETQYF.

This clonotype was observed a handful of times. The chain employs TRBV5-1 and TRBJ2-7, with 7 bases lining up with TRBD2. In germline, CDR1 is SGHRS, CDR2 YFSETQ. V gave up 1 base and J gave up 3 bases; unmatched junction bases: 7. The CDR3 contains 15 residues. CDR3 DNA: TGCGCCAGCAGCTTGCAACTGGGCGGGAGCTACGAGCAGTACTTC. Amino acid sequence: CASSLQLGGSYEQYF.

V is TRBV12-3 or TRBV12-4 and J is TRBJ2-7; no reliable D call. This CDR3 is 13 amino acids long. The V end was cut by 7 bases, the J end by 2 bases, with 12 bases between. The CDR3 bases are TGTGCCAGCACCTCGACGGGTACCTACGAGCAGTACTTC. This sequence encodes CASTSTGTYEQYF.

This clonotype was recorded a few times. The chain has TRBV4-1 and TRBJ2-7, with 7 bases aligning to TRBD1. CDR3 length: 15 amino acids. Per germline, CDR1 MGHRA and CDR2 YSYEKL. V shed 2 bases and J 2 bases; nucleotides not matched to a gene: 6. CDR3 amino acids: CASSQPRQGTYEQYF. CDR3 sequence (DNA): TGCGCCAGCAGCCAACCCCGACAGGGTACCTACGAGCAGTACTTC.

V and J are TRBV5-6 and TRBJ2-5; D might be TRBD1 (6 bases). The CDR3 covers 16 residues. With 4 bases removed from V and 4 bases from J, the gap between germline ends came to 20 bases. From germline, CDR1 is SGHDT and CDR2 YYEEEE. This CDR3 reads CASSQARQDRLETQYF. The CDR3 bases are TGTGCCAGCAGCCAGGCTCGGCAAGACAGGCTAGAGACCCAGTACTTC.

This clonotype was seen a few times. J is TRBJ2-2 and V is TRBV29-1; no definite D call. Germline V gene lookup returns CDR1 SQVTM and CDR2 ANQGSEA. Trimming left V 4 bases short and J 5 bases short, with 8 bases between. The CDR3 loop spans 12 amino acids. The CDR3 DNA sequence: TGCAGCGTTGGCAGATTAACCGGGGAGCTGTTTTTT. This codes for CSVGRLTGELFF.

The CDR3 sequence is CASSEIGGVYEQYF. The CDR3 DNA is TGTGCCAGCAGTGAAATCGGTGGAGTCTACGAGCAGTACTTC. This chain connects TRBV25-1 to TRBJ2-7, with D unclear. The V end lost 2 bases, the J end lost 3 bases, and 11 bases lay between the germline ends. This CDR3 has 14 residues. Germline V gene sequence: CDR1 MGHDK, CDR2 SYGVNS.

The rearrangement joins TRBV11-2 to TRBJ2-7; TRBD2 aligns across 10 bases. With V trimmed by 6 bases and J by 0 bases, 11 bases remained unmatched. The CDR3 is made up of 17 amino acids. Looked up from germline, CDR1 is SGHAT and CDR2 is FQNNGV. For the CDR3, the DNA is TGTGCCAGCAGTTATACCCTAGCGGGGGAGGTCTCCTACGAGCAGTACTTC. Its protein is CASSYTLAGEVSYEQYF.

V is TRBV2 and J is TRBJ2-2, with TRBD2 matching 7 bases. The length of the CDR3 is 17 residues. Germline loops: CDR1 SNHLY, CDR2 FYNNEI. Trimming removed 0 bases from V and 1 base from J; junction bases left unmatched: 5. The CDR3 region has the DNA TGTGCCAGCAGTGAAGCGCCGGGCGGGAGGAACACCGGGGAGCTGTTTTTT. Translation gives CASSEAPGGRNTGELFF.